This TCR beta chain was captured in a study of cytomegalovirus exposure and HLA in healthy donors (dated by TCRdb to about 2017). The study in broad terms: The approximately 710 repertoires of the first cohort and the roughly 110 validation repertoires were produced on the same platform, according to a later analysis. Along with the roughly 700-subject first cohort, a separate validation cohort of over a hundred different subjects was used. The aim of the study was to test whether cataloging public T cell receptors could identify signatures of past pathogen exposure. High-throughput TCR immunosequencing, statistical association of individual TCRs with disease status, and machine learning were combined to predict cytomegalovirus infection status.

Donors formed part of the validation cohort, which comprised 120 subjects and was distinct from the first cohort of under 800 subjects. The paper as a whole reports these results and caveats: Most TCR sequences were observed very rarely across donors, whereas some public TCRs were present in many individuals. A later analysis lacked HLA typing for the validation cohort, so it scored co-occurrence in that cohort across all 110 or so repertoires. In both the original and validation cohorts, the classifier was reported to diagnose cytomegalovirus status with high specificity and sensitivity. In vitro tests confirmed that three of the cytomegalovirus-associated TCR beta chains recognize cytomegalovirus antigens. Of the cluster scores, roughly 95% were above 0 in a later analysis, which found that TCRs clustered in the first cohort also tended to co-occur in the 110 or so validation repertoires. In the study, some 180 TCR beta chains were listed as associated with cytomegalovirus. The authors suggested that the approach could potentially be generalized to other disease states and immunological phenotypes.

Libraries were constructed by the immunoSEQ multiplex PCR assay. In the original analysis: A statistical classification framework was built for diagnosing cytomegalovirus status from the catalog of TCR beta chain sequences. The table was pulled from immuneACCESS by TCRdb, which kept in-frame rearrangements only. Such tables lose some clones; where checked, under half of the loss comes from unresolved V genes, and the rest has no known cause. V and J calls and clone size come straight from that table; D and trimming were deduced from the DNA. This sample has 240,000 or so clones in its table, and about 86% of those were observed once. Together, the top ten hold roughly 1.2% of the sample. CDR1 is given as MGHDK and CDR2 as SYGVNS, both from the germline V gene. After removal of 3 bases from V and 4 bases from J, the junction retains 2 bases not matched to a gene. Taken from cysteine to phenylalanine, the CDR3 has 14 residues. The retained sequence is limited to the CDR3, 42 bases, with the frame set at the first base.

For this clone: Its antigen has not been determined. The input lacks base qualities; no much larger clone sits a single base away.

The sequence joins TRBV25-1 to TRBJ2-7; TRBD2 lines up with 11 middle nucleotides. Sequencing used PBMCs. The receptor was isolated from a woman aged 25 to 39 in good health and CMV-seropositive. The nucleotide sequence reads TGTGCCAGCAGTGAGCCTAGCGGGAGGTACGAGCAGTACTTC. Its protein product is CASSEPSGRYEQYF.